This T cell receptor beta chain was sequenced during a study of blood T cell repertoires in COVID-19. About the study: From T cells, B-cell-depleted T cells, or PBMCs came the material, which was cDNA or gDNA.

V was cut by 4 bases and J by 0 bases, with 13 bases left in between. The germline V gene has CDR1 LNHNV and CDR2 YYDKDF (reference sequence). This CDR3 has 16 amino acids. Libraries were prepared by immunoSEQ multiplex PCR; TCRdb keeps only in-frame clonotypes and omits some of them. This sample has over 60,000 clones, with 89% found just once. The rearrangement joins TRBV15 to TRBJ1-3; D remains unclear. Sequences were obtained from peripheral blood. The TCR comes from a man older than 75 with acute or convalescent COVID-19. CDR3 DNA sequence: TGTGCCACCAGCACCCGACAAGGGAGCTCTGGAAACACCATATATTTT. Its translation is CATSTRQGSSGNTIYF.